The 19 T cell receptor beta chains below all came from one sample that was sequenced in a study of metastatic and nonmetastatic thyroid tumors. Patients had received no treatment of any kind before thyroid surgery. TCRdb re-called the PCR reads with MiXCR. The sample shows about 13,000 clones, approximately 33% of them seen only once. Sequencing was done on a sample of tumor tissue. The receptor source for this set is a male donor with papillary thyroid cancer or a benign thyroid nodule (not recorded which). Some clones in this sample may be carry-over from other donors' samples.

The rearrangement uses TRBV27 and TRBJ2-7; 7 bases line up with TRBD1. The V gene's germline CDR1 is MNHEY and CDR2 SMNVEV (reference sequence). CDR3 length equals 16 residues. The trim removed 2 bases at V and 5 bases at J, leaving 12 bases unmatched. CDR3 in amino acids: CASSLGTTGDVNEQYF. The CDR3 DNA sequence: TGTGCCAGCAGTTTAGGCACTACAGGGGACGTGAACGAGCAGTACTTC.

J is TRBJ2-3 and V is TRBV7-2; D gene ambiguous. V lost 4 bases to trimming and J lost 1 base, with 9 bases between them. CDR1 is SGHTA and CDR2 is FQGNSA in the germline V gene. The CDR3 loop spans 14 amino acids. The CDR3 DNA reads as TGTGCCAGCAGCTCTTACCTACGCACAGATACGCAGTATTTT. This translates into CASSSYLRTDTQYF.

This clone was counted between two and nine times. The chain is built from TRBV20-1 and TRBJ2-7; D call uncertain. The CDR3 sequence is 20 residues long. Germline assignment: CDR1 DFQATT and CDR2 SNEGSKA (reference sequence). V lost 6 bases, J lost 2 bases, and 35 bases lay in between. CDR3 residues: CSATPAFVNRWGMPAYEQYF. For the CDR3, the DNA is TGCAGTGCCACCCCGGCCTTTGTCAACCGATGGGGTATGCCTGCCTACGAGCAGTACTTC.

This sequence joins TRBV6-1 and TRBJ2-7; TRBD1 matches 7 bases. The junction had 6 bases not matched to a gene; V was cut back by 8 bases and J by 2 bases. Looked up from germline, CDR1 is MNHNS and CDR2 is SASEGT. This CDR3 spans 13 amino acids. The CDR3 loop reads CASLGTETYEQYF. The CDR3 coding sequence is TGTGCCAGCCTCGGGACAGAGACCTACGAGCAGTACTTC.

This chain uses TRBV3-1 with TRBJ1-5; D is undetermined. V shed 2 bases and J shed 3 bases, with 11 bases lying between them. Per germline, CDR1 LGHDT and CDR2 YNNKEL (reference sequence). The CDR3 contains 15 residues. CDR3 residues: CASSQREGNNQPQHF. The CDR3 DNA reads TGTGCCAGCAGCCAACGAGAAGGGAACAATCAGCCCCAGCATTTT.

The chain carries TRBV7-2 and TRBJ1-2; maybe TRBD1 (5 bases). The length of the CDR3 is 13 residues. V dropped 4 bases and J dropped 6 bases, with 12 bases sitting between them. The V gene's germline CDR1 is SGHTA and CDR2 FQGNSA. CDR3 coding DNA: TGTGCCAGCAGCTCGACAGTTGGCCATGGCTACACCTTC. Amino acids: CASSSTVGHGYTF.

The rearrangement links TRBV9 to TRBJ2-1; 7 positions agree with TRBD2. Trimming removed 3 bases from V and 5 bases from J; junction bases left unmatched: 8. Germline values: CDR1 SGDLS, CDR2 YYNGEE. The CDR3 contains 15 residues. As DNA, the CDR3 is TGTGCCAGCAGCGCACCTAGCGGAGGGGACAATGAGCAGTTCTTC. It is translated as CASSAPSGGDNEQFF.

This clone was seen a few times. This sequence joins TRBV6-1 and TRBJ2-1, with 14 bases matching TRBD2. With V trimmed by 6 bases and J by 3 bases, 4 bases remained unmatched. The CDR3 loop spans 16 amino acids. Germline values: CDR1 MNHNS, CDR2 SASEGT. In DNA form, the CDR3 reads TGTGCCAGCAGCTGGGGGACTAGCGGGGGCTACAATGAGCAGTTCTTC. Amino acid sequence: CASSWGTSGGYNEQFF.

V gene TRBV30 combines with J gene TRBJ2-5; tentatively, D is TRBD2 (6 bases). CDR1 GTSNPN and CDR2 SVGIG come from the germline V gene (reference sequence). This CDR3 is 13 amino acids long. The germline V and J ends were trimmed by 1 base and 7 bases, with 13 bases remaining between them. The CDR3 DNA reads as TGTGCCTGGAGTGAGACGGCGGGGCGGACCCAGTACTTC. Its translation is CAWSETAGRTQYF.

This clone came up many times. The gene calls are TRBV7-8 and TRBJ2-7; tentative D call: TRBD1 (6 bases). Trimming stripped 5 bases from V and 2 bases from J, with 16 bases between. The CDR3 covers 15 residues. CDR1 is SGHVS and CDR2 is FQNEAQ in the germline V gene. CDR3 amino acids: CASSAYRVGAYEQYF. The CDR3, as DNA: TGTGCCAGCAGCGCCTACAGGGTCGGGGCCTACGAGCAGTACTTC.

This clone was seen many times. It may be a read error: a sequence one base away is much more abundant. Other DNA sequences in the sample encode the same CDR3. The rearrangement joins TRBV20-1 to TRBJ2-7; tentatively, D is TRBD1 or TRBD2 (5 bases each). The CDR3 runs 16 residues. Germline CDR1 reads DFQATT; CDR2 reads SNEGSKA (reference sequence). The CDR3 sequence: CSFIGAGSLGFYEQYF. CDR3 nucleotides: TGCAGCTTTATAGGCGCAGGGAGCTTGGGCTTCTACGAGCAGTACTTC.

CDR3 sequence (DNA): TGTGCCATTAGCCCCACGGGACAGTTCGACAATGAGCAGTTCTTC. It encodes CAISPTGQFDNEQFF. The V call is TRBV19, the J call TRBJ2-1; TRBD1 aligns across 7 bases. CDR1 and CDR2 from the germline V gene are LNHDA and SQIVND (reference sequence). The CDR3 covers 15 residues. V lost 10 bases to trimming and J lost 5 bases; unmatched junction nucleotides: 14.

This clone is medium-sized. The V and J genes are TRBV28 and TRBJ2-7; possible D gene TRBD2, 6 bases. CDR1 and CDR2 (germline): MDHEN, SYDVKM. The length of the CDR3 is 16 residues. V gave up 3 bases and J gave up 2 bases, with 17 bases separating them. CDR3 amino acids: CASSFRLDHLTYEQYF. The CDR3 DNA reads TGTGCCAGCAGTTTCCGACTAGATCACTTAACCTACGAGCAGTACTTC.

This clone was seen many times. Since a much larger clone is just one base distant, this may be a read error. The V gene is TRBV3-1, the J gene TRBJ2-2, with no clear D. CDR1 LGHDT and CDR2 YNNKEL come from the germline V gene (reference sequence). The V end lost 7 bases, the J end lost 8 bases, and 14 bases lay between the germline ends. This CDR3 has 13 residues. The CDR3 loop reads CASIHQFRGELFF. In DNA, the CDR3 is TGTGCCAGCATCCACCAGTTCCGGGGGGAGCTGTTTTTT.

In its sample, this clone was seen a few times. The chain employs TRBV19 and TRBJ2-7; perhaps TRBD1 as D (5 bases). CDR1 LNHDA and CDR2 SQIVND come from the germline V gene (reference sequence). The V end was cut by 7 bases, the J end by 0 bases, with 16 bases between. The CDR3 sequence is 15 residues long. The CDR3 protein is CASKYRSQSSYEQYF. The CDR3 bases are TGTGCCAGTAAGTACAGGTCGCAGAGCTCCTACGAGCAGTACTTC.

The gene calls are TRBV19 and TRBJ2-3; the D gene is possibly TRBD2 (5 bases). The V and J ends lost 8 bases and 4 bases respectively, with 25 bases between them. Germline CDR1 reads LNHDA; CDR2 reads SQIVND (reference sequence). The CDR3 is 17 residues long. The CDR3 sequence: CASSMRAFRSQADTQYF. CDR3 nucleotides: TGTGCCAGTTCAATGCGGGCTTTCCGCTCCCAAGCAGATACGCAGTATTTT.

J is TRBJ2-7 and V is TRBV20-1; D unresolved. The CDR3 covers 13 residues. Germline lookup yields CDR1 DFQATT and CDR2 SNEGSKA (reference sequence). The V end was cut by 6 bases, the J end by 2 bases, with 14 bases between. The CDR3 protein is CSALKMTAYEQYF. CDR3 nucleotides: TGCAGTGCCCTCAAGATGACGGCCTACGAGCAGTACTTC.

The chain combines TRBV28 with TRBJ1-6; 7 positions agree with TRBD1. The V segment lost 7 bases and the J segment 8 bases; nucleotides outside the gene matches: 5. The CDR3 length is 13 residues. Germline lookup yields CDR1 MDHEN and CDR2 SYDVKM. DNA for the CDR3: TGTGCCAGCATCTCGCAGGGGGATTCACCCCTCCACTTT. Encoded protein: CASISQGDSPLHF.

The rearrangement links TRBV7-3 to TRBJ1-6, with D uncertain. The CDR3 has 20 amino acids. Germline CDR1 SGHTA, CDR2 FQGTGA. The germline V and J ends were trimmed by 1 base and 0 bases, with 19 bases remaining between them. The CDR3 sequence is CASSLRPGNPLSSYNSPLHF. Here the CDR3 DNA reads TGTGCCAGCAGCTTAAGGCCGGGAAATCCGTTGAGCTCCTATAATTCACCCCTCCACTTT.